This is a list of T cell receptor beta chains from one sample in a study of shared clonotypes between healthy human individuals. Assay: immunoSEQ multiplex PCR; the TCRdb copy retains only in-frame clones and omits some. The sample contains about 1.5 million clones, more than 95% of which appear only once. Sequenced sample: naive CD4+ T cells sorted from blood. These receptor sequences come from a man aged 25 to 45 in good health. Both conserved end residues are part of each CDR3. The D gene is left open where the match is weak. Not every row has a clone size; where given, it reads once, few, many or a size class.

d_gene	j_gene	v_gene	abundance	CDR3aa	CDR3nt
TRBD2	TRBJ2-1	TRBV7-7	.	CASSSGLAGGNEQFF	TGTGCTAGCAGCTCCGGACTAGCGGGAGGTAATGAGCAGTTCTTC
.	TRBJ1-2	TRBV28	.	CASSGGSSWHGYTF	TGTGCCAGCAGCGGGGGGAGCTCCTGGCATGGCTACACCTTC
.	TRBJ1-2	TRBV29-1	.	CSVADDYYGYTF	TGCAGCGTCGCGGACGACTACTATGGCTACACCTTC
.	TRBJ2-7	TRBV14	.	CASQRDSASYEQYF	TGTGCCAGCCAGAGGGACTCTGCCTCCTACGAGCAGTACTTC
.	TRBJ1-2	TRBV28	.	CASSFTGNYGYTF	TGTGCCAGCAGTTTTACAGGGAACTATGGCTACACCTTC
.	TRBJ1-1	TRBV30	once	CAWSVWGRGFGTEAFF	TGTGCCTGGAGTGTGTGGGGGCGCGGGTTTGGCACTGAAGCTTTCTTT
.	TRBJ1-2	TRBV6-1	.	CASSRGDTNYGYTF	TGTGCCAGCAGCCGTGGAGATACTAACTATGGCTACACCTTC
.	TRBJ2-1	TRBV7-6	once	CASSLIRDGGEQFF	TGTGCCAGCAGCTTAATACGGGATGGCGGTGAGCAGTTCTTC
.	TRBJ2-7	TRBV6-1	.	CASSERQDFEQYF	TGTGCCAGCAGTGAGCGACAGGACTTCGAGCAGTACTTC
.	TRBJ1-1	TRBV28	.	CASSIYEGRGARTEAFF	TGTGCCAGCAGTATTTATGAGGGGCGGGGGGCGCGCACTGAAGCTTTCTTT
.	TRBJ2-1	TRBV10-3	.	CAIRRSGTHSYNEQFF	TGTGCCATCAGGCGATCCGGGACTCACTCCTACAATGAGCAGTTCTTC
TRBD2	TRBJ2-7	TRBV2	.	CASSDGLAGVYEQYF	TGTGCCAGCAGTGATGGACTAGCGGGAGTTTACGAGCAGTACTTC
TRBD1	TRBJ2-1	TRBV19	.	CASRGDSSSYNEQFF	TGTGCCAGTAGGGGGGACAGTAGCTCCTACAATGAGCAGTTCTTC
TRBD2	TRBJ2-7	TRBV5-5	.	CASSFSGRAYEQYF	TGTGCCAGCAGCTTTAGCGGGAGGGCTTACGAGCAGTACTTC
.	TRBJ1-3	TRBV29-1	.	CSAVQSSGNTIYF	TGCAGCGCTGTTCAAAGCTCTGGAAACACCATATATTTT
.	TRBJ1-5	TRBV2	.	CASVTGSNQPQHF	TGTGCCAGCGTAACAGGGAGTAATCAGCCCCAGCATTTT
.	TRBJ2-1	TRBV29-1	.	CSAGGPYNEQFF	TGCAGCGCAGGGGGGCCCTACAATGAGCAGTTCTTC
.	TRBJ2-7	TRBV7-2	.	CASSLGGSEYEQYF	TGTGCCAGCAGCTTAGGTGGGAGTGAGTACGAGCAGTACTTC
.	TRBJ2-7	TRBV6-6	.	CASTRGRARYEQYF	TGTGCCAGCACCCGCGGACGAGCGCGCTACGAGCAGTACTTC
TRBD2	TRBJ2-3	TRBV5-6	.	CASSFRLAGFTDTQYF	TGTGCCAGCAGCTTCCGACTAGCGGGGTTCACAGATACGCAGTATTTT
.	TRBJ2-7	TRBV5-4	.	CASSSFPPGWEVSYEQYF	TGTGCCAGCAGCTCCTTCCCTCCTGGGTGGGAGGTCTCCTACGAGCAGTACTTC
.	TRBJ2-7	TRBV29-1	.	CSAHGQPAGEQYF	TGCAGCGCCCACGGACAGCCGGCCGGGGAGCAGTACTTC
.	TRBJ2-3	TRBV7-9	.	CASGTSPQYF	TGTGCCAGTGGGACCAGCCCGCAGTATTTT
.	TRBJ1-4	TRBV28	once	CASTPGRVATNEKLFF	TGTGCCAGCACCCCGGGTCGAGTTGCAACTAATGAAAAACTGTTTTTT
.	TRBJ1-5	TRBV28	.	CASSFWKGQGGNQPQHF	TGTGCCAGCAGTTTCTGGAAGGGACAAGGCGGCAATCAGCCCCAGCATTTT
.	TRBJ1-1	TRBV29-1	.	CSVEAFIGHLNTEAFF	TGCAGCGTTGAAGCTTTTATTGGTCACCTGAACACTGAAGCTTTCTTT
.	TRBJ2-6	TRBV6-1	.	CASSEGSSGANVLTF	TGTGCCAGCAGTGAAGGATCCTCTGGGGCCAACGTCCTGACTTTC